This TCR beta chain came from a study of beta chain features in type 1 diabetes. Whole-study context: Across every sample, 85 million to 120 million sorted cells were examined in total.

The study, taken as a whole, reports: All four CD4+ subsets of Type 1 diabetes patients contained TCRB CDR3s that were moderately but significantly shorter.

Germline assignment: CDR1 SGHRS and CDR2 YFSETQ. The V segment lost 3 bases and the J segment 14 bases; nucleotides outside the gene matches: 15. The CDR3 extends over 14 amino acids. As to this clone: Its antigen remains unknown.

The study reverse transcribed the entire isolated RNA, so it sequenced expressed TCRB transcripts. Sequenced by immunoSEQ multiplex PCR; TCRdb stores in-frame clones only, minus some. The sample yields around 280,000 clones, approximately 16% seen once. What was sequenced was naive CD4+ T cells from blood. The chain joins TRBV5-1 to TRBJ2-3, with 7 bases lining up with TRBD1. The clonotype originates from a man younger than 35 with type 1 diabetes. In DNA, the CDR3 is TGCGCCAGCAGCTACAGCCAGGGGGACGGATCCCGGTATTTT. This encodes CASSYSQGDGSRYF.